Below, one TCR beta chain is given with its context. Its matching antigen is unknown. The entry originates in a study of cytomegalovirus exposure and HLA in healthy donors. Study observations and caveats: Cytomegalovirus-associated TCR beta chains were listed, numbering under 200. A few CMV-associated chains proved CMV antigen-specific in vitro.

The donors were part of the validation cohort of more than 90 subjects. That cohort was separate from the first cohort, which comprised 500 to 700 subjects. The method was immunoSEQ multiplex PCR; TCRdb's version includes in-frame clones alone and lacks a portion of them. The sample includes over 45,000 clones, 88% of them seen just once. V gave up 9 bases and J gave up 4 bases, with 9 bases separating them. CDR1 is LNHDA, CDR2 SQIVND, per germline (reference sequence). The CDR3 has 12 residues. The rearrangement links TRBV19 to TRBJ2-2, with a possible D match to TRBD1 (6 bases). This clonotype was sampled from a woman aged 30 to 39 in good health and CMV-seronegative. The sample consisted of PBMCs. This CDR3 is CARQGGTGELFF. CDR3 DNA sequence: TGTGCCAGACAGGGTGGCACCGGGGAGCTGTTTTTT.